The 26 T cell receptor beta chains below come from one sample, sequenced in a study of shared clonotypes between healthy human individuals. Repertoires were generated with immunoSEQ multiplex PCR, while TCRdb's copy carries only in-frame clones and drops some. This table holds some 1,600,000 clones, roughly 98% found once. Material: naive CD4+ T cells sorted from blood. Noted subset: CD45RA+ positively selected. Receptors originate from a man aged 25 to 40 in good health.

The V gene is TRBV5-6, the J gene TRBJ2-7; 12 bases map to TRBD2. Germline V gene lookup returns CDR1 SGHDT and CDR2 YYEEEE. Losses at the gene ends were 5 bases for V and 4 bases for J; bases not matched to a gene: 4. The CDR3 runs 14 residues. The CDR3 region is CASSQTSGRYEQYF. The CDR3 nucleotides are TGTGCCAGCAGTCAGACTAGCGGGAGATACGAGCAGTACTTC.

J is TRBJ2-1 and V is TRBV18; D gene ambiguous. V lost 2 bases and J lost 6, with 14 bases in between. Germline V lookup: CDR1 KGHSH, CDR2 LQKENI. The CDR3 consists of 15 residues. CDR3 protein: CASSPTALSGNEQFF. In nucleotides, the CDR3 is TGTGCCAGCTCACCAACCGCGCTGTCGGGCAATGAGCAGTTCTTC.

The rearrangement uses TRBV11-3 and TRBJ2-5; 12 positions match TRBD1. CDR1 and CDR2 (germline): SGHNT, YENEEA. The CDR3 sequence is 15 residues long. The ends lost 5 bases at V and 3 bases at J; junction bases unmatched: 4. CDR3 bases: TGTGCCAGCAGCCCCGGGACAGGGGGCAAAGAGACCCAGTACTTC. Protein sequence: CASSPGTGGKETQYF.

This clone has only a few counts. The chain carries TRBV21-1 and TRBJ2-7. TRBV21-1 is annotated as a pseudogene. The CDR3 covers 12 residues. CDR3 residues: CASRGSSYEQYF. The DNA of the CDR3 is TGTGCCAGCAGGGGTAGCTCCTACGAGCAGTACTTC.

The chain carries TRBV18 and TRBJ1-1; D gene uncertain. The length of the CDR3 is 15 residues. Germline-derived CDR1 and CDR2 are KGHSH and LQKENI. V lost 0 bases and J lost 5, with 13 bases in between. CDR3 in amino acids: CASSPPAISTTEAFF. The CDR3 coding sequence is TGTGCCAGCTCACCACCGGCGATCTCGACGACTGAAGCTTTCTTT.

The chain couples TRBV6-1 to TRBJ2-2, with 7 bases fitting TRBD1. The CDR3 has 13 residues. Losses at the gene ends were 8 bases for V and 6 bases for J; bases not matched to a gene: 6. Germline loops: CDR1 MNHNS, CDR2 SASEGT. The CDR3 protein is CASDRALAGELFF. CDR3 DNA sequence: TGTGCCAGCGACAGGGCATTAGCCGGGGAGCTGTTTTTT.

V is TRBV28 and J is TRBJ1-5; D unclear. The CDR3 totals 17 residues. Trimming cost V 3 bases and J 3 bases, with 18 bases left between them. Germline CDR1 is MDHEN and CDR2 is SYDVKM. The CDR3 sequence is CASSFGRWGMDNQPQHF. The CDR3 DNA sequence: TGTGCCAGCAGTTTTGGCAGGTGGGGAATGGACAATCAGCCCCAGCATTTT.

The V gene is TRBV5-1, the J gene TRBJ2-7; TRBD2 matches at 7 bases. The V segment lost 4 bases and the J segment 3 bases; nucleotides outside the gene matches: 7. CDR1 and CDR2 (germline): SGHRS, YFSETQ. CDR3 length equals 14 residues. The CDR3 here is CASSLERDVYEQYF. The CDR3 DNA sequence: TGCGCCAGCAGCCTTGAGCGGGACGTCTACGAGCAGTACTTC.

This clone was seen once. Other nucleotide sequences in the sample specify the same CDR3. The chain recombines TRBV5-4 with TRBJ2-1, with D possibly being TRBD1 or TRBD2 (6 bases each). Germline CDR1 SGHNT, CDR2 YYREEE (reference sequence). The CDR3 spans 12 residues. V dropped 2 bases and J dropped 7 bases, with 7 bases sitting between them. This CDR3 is CASSLGGNEQFF. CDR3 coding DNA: TGTGCCAGCAGCTTAGGGGGGAATGAGCAGTTCTTC. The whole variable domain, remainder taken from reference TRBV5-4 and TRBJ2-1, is ETGVTQSPTHLIKTRGQQVTLRCSSQSGHNTVSWYQQALGQGPQFIFQYYREEENGRGNFPPRFSGLQFPNYSSELNVNALELDDSALYLCASSLGGNEQFFGPGTRLTVL.

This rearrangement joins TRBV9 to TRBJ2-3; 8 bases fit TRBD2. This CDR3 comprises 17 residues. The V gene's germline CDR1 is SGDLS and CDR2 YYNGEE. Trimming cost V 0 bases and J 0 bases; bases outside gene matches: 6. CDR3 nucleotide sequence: TGTGCCAGCAGCGTAGCTAGCGGGCCCTTTAGCACAGATACGCAGTATTTT. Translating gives CASSVASGPFSTDTQYF. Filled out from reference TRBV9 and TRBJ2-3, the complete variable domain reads DSGVTQTPKHLITATGQRVTLRCSPRSGDLSVYWYQQSLDQGLQFLIQYYNGEERAKGNILERFSAQQFPDLHSELNLSSLELGDSALYFCASSVASGPFSTDTQYFGPGTRLTVL.

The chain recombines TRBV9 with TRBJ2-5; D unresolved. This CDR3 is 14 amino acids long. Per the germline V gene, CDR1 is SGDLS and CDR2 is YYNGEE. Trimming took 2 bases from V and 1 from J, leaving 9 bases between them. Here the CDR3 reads CASSVMQSQETQYF. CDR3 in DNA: TGTGCCAGCAGCGTCATGCAGAGCCAAGAGACCCAGTACTTC.

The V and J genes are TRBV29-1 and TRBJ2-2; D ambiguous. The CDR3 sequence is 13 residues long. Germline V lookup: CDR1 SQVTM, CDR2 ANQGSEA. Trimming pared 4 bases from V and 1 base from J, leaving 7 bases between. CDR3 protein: CSVGPLNTGELFF. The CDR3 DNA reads TGCAGCGTTGGACCCCTGAACACCGGGGAGCTGTTTTTT.

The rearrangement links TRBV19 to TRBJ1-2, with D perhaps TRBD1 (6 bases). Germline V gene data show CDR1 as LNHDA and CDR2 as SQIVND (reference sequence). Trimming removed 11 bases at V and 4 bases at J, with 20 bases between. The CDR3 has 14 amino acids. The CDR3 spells CAGRRRGHTYGYTF. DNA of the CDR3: TGTGCCGGCCGGAGGAGGGGACACACCTATGGCTACACCTTC.

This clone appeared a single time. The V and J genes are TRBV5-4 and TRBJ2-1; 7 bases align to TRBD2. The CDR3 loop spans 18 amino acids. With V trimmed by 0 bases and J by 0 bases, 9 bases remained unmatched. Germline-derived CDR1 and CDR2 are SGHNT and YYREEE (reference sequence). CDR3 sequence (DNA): TGTGCCAGCAGCTTGGGATCGGCGGGGGATAGCTCCTACAATGAGCAGTTCTTC. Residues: CASSLGSAGDSSYNEQFF.

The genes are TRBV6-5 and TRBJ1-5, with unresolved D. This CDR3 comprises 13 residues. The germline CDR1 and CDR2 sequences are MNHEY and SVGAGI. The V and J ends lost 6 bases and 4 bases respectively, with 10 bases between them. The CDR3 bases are TGTGCCAGCAGCCTAATAAAGAATCAGCCCCAGCATTTT. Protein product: CASSLIKNQPQHF.

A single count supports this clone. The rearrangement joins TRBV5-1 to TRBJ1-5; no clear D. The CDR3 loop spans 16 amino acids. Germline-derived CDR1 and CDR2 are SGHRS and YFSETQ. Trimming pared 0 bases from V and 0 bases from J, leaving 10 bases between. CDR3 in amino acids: CASSLGSLDSNQPQHF. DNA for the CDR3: TGCGCCAGCAGCTTGGGGAGCCTGGATAGCAATCAGCCCCAGCATTTT.

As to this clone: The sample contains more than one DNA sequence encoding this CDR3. CDR3 DNA sequence: TGTGCCAGCAGTGTACGGTCTGGGGCCAACGTCCTGACTTTC. It codes for CASSVRSGANVLTF. V gene TRBV2 combines with J gene TRBJ2-6; D is undetermined. In germline, CDR1 is SNHLY, CDR2 FYNNEI. The CDR3 length is 14 residues. The V and J ends lost 4 bases and 1 base respectively, with 5 bases between them.

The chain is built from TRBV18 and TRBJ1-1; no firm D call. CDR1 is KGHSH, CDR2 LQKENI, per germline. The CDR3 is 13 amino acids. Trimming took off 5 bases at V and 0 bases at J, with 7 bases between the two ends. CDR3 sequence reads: CASSDTMNTEAFF. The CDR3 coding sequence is TGTGCCAGCTCAGATACAATGAACACTGAAGCTTTCTTT.

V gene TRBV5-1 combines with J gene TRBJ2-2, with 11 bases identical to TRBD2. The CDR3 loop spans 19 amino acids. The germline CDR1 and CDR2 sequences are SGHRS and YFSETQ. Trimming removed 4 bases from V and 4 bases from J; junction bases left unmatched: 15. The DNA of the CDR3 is TGCGCCAGCAGCCCACTTGGGACTAGCGGCTACAGGCCCACCGGGGAGCTGTTTTTT. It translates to CASSPLGTSGYRPTGELFF.

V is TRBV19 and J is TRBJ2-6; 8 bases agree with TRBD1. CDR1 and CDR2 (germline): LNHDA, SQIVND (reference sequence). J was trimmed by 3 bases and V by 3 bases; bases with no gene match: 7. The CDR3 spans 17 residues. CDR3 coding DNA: TGTGCCAGTAGTATTCGTGGACAGGGACATGGGGCCAACGTCCTGACTTTC. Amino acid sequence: CASSIRGQGHGANVLTF.

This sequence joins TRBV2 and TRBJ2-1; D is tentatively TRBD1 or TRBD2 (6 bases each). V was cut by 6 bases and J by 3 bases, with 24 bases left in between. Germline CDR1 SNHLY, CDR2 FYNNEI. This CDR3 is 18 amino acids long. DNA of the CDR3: TGTGCCAGCAGCCCCTGGGGGACTCAGGGGTGGGACTACAATGAGCAGTTCTTC. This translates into CASSPWGTQGWDYNEQFF. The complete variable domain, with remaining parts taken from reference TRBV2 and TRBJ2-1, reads EPEVTQTPSHQVTQMGQEVILRCVPISNHLYFYWYRQILGQKVEFLVSFYNNEISEKSEIFDDQFSVERPDGSNFTLKIRSTKLEDSAMYFCASSPWGTQGWDYNEQFFGPGTRLTVL.

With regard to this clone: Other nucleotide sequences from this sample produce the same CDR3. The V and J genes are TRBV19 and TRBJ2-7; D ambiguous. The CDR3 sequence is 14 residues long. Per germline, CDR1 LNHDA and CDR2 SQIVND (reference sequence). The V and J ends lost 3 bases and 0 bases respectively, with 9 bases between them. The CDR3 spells CASSIPGSSYEQYF. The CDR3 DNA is TGTGCCAGTAGTATTCCGGGCAGCTCCTACGAGCAGTACTTC.

This CDR3 reads CSVEGTVTYEQYF. CDR3 coding DNA: TGCAGCGTTGAAGGGACAGTAACCTACGAGCAGTACTTC. V is TRBV29-1 and J is TRBJ2-7; perhaps TRBD1 as D (6 bases). The CDR3 length is 13 residues. The V end lost 1 base, the J end lost 2 bases, and 9 bases lay between the germline ends. Germline lookup yields CDR1 SQVTM and CDR2 ANQGSEA.

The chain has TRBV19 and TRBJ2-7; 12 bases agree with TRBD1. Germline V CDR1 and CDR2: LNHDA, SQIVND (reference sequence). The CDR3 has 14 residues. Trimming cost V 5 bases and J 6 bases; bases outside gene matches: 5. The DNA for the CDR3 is TGTGCCAGTAGTCGCGGGACAGGGGGCGTCGAGCAGTACTTC. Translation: CASSRGTGGVEQYF.

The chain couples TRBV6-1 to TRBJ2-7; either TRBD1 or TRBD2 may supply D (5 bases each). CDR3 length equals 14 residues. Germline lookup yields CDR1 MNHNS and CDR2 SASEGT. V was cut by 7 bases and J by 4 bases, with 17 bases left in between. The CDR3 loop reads CASIWDPSRYEQYF. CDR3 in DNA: TGTGCCAGCATCTGGGACCCATCTAGATACGAGCAGTACTTC.

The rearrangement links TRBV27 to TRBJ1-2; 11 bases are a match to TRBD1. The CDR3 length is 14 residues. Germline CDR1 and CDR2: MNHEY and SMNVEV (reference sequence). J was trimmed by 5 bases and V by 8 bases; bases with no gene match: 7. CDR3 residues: CASHPGTGGYGYTF. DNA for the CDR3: TGTGCCAGCCACCCAGGGACAGGGGGTTATGGCTACACCTTC.